This TCR beta chain was retrieved from a study of blood T cell repertoires in COVID-19 (dated by TCRdb to the early 2020s). About the investigation overall: Samples covering the acute and convalescent phases of COVID-19 were provided by collaborators in the United States, Italy and Spain. Where HLA class I and class II types were available, the types were taken from metadata supplied by the sample provider, not from assay-based typing. The samples were drawn from two sources: the first 160 participants of the ongoing ImmuneRACE study, and about 1,300 subjects contributed by 6 global collaborators. A freely available public database, intended as a resource for researchers studying the immune response to SARS-CoV-2, is where the repertoires were released. The dataset comprised deeply sampled blood TCRbeta repertoires from subjects exposed to, actively infected with, or recovered from COVID-19. The prospective study material was composed of cDNA or gDNA derived from T cells, B-cell-depleted T cells, or PBMCs. Sample metadata almost always included a de-identified subject ID, COVID-19 status, age in years and sex. What the research found in general, with its limitations: The quantity of clinical and demographic metadata differed by source and by participant and was supplied without curation.

The immunoSEQ Assay, a bias-controlled multiplex PCR, was used to amplify TCRbeta CDR3 regions from genomic DNA. The original methods were these. The number of nucleated cells in each sample was estimated by amplification of reference gene primers within the assay. Sequence reads were collapsed and filtered to measure the absolute abundance of every unique TCRbeta CDR3 rearrangement. Productive Simpson clonality was computed per sample as the square root of Simpson's diversity index over productive rearrangements. TCRdb mirrors the immuneACCESS table, restricted to in-frame sequences. Some clones are absent from its copies; in checked studies, under half trace to an unresolved V gene, and the reason for the others is unknown. The V and J calls and clone size come from that table; D and trimming were worked out from the DNA. The sample table lists around 200,000 clones, approximately 87% of them with a count of one. Of the sample, approximately 11% falls within the top ten clones.

The V and J ends are trimmed by 1 base and 5 bases, leaving 15 bases between them. According to the germline V gene (reference sequence), CDR1 reads GTSNPN and CDR2 reads SVGIG. The CDR3 has 14 amino acids, counting the end cysteine and phenylalanine. Only CDR3 DNA is held: 42 bases, read in frame from base 1. Turning to this clone: Its specific antigen is unknown. Base-call qualities are not available, and no considerably larger clone is one nucleotide away.

One collaborating source in Seattle enrolled patients while the patients were actively infected and followed the patients over time throughout the course of disease. Each collaborating institution followed its own protocols to collect whole blood in K2EDTA tubes. For TCRbeta analysis, collaborator samples were shipped as frozen whole blood, as isolated PBMCs, or as DNA extracted from either sample type. The sequenced material came from peripheral blood. This clonotype originated in a woman between 55 and 75 years old with COVID-19, enrolled during active disease. The sequence joins TRBV30 to TRBJ2-7; the D gene is perhaps TRBD2, on 6 matching bases. The CDR3 protein is CAWSGILAGDEQYF. The DNA reads TGTGCCTGGAGTGGGATACTAGCAGGCGACGAGCAGTACTTC.